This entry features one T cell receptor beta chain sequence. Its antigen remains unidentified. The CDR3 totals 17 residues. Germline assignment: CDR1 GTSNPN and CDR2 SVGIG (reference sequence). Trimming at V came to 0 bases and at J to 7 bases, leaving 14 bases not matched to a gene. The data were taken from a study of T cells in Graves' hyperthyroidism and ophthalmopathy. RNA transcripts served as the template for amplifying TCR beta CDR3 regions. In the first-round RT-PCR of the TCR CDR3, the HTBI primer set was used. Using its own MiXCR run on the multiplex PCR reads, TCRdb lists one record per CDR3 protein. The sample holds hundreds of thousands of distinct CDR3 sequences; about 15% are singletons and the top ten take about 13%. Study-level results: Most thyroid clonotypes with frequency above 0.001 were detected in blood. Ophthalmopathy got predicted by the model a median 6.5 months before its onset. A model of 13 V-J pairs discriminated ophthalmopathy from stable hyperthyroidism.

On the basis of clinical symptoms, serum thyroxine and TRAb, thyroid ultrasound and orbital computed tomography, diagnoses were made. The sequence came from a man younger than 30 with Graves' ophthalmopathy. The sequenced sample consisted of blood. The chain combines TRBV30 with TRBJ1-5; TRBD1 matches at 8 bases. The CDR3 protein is CAWSVRGAQGVVQPQHF. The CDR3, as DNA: TGTGCCTGGAGTGTACGGGGGGCACAGGGGGTAGTCCAGCCCCAGCATTTT.